The 14 T cell receptor beta chains given below trace back to one sample, sequenced in a study of PD-L1 blockade in urothelial cancer. Time point: pretreatment peripheral blood. Using immunoSEQ multiplex PCR, the repertoire was profiled, and TCRdb retains in-frame clones only, with some absent. Here the sample spans tens of thousands of clones, approximately 80% being singletons. The sequencing here drew on PBMCs, taken around atezolizumab (anti-PD-L1) treatment. The receptor set was obtained from a man between 65 and 85 years old with urothelial cancer.

V gene TRBV7-2 combines with J gene TRBJ2-3; weak D call: TRBD1 (5 bases). The germline V gene has CDR1 SGHTA and CDR2 FQGNSA. Trimming took 3 bases from V and 2 from J, leaving 6 bases between them. This CDR3 region has 13 residues. CDR3 amino acids: CASSLGLTDTQYF. The CDR3, as DNA: TGTGCCAGCAGCTTGGGGCTCACAGATACGCAGTATTTT.

V gene TRBV9 combines with J gene TRBJ2-1; D unresolved. The germline CDR1 and CDR2 sequences are SGDLS and YYNGEE. This CDR3 is built from 13 residues. V was clipped by 4 bases and J by 3 bases, with 8 bases between them. The CDR3 loop reads CASSSDGYNEQFF. CDR3 nucleotide sequence: TGTGCCAGCAGCTCAGATGGCTACAATGAGCAGTTCTTC.

This CDR3 reads CASSDSSAGGNIQYF. The CDR3 coding sequence is TGTGCCAGCAGTGACTCCTCAGCGGGGGGAAACATTCAGTACTTC. The V gene is TRBV6-4, the J gene TRBJ2-4; 9 positions match TRBD2. J lost 6 bases, V lost 0 bases, and 3 bases had no gene match. The CDR3 has 15 amino acids. The germline V gene encodes CDR1 MRHNA and CDR2 SNTAGT.

The rearrangement links TRBV28 to TRBJ2-3; 9 nucleotides line up with TRBD2. The length of the CDR3 is 14 residues. Germline V gene lookup returns CDR1 MDHEN and CDR2 SYDVKM. V shed 7 bases and J 4 bases; nucleotides not matched to a gene: 6. The CDR3 region is CASTPGLASDTQYF. The CDR3 coding sequence is TGTGCCAGCACCCCAGGACTAGCGTCAGATACGCAGTATTTT. The entire variable domain, with the rest obtained from reference TRBV28 and TRBJ2-3, is as follows: DVKVTQSSRYLVKRTGEKVFLECVQDMDHENMFWYRQDPGLGLRLIYFSYDVKMKEKGDIPEGYSVSREKKERFSLILESASTNQTSMYLCASTPGLASDTQYFGPGTRLTVL.

The chain couples TRBV7-2 to TRBJ2-7; the D gene is possibly TRBD2 (7 bases). The CDR3 loop spans 15 amino acids. Germline V gives CDR1 SGHTA, CDR2 FQGNSA. V was cut by 5 bases and J by 7 bases, with 21 bases left in between. CDR3 bases: TGTGCCAGCAGCATTTGGGGGGGCAGGGAAGAAGAGCAGTACTTC. It codes for CASSIWGGREEEQYF.

This clone occurred a few times. Here the CDR3 reads CASSPQGAQTEAFF. CDR3 sequence (DNA): TGTGCCAGCAGCCCACAGGGGGCCCAGACTGAAGCTTTCTTT. The chain is built from TRBV4-2 and TRBJ1-1; 9 bases agree with TRBD1. The CDR3 covers 14 residues. V was clipped by 4 bases and J by 5 bases; unmatched bases: 5. In germline, CDR1 is LGHNA, CDR2 YNFKEQ.

This clone was seen only a few times. The V and J genes are TRBV29-1 and TRBJ1-5; D remains ambiguous. Germline V gives CDR1 SQVTM, CDR2 ANQGSEA. With 4 bases removed from V and 0 bases from J, the gap between germline ends came to 10 bases. This CDR3 region has 14 residues. The CDR3 coding sequence is TGCAGCGTTGTCGCGGCGGATAGCAATCAGCCCCAGCATTTT. Protein sequence: CSVVAADSNQPQHF.

This clone was seen ten or more times. The chain has TRBV27 and TRBJ1-3, with unresolved D. This CDR3 region has 13 residues. Germline V gives CDR1 MNHEY, CDR2 SMNVEV (reference sequence). The V gene lost 1 base and the J gene lost 9 bases, with 10 bases spanning the gap. The CDR3 sequence: CASSLFLGSTIYF. The CDR3 bases are TGTGCCAGCAGTTTATTCCTCGGTAGCACCATATATTTT.

The rearrangement links TRBV11-2 to TRBJ1-4; D might be TRBD1 (6 bases). CDR1 SGHAT and CDR2 FQNNGV come from the germline V gene. The CDR3 length is 17 residues. Trimming removed 5 bases at V and 0 bases at J, with 16 bases between. CDR3 in amino acids: CASSDLGGGTTNEKLFF. For the CDR3, the DNA is TGTGCCAGCAGCGATTTAGGGGGGGGGACAACTAATGAAAAACTGTTTTTT. The full variable domain, rest sourced from reference TRBV11-2 and TRBJ1-4, is EAGVAQSPRYKIIEKRQSVAFWCNPISGHATLYWYQQILGQGPKLLIQFQNNGVVDDSQLPKDRFSAERLKGVDSTLKIQPAKLEDSAVYLCASSDLGGGTTNEKLFFGSGTQLSVL.

This chain uses TRBV6-1 with TRBJ2-7; D gene uncertain. V was trimmed by 10 bases and J by 2 bases, leaving 15 bases between them. Germline loops: CDR1 MNHNS, CDR2 SASEGT. The CDR3 runs to 13 residues. The CDR3 sequence: CAIRGTQAYEQYF. The CDR3, as DNA: TGTGCCATCCGTGGTACGCAGGCCTACGAGCAGTACTTC.

The chain combines TRBV19 with TRBJ1-5; D is unresolved. Between the trimmed V and J ends, which lost 5 bases and 2 bases, there was a span of 7 bases. The CDR3 totals 13 residues. CDR1 LNHDA and CDR2 SQIVND come from the germline V gene (reference sequence). The CDR3 DNA reads TGTGCCAGTAGTCCCCATGGCAATCAGCCCCAGCATTTT. It is translated as CASSPHGNQPQHF.

The V and J genes are TRBV18 and TRBJ2-7, with 7 bases lining up with TRBD1. Germline trimming cut 3 bases from V and 5 bases from J; bases unmatched to any gene: 4. This CDR3 has 13 amino acids. CDR1 is KGHSH and CDR2 is LQKENI in the germline V gene. CDR3 sequence (DNA): TGTGCCAGCTCACCTTTCCAGGGGGACGAGCAGTACTTC. Protein product: CASSPFQGDEQYF.

The rearrangement uses TRBV7-2 and TRBJ2-7; D possibly corresponds to TRBD2 (7 bases). Trimming took 2 bases from V and 6 from J, leaving 17 bases between them. Germline values: CDR1 SGHTA, CDR2 FQGNSA. The CDR3 is 15 residues long. In nucleotides, the CDR3 is TGTGCCAGCAGCTTAAAGGGGGGGCGAGACTTCGAGCAGTACTTC. Translating gives CASSLKGGRDFEQYF.

CDR3 loop: CASSLGRANEKLFF. The CDR3 nucleotides read TGTGCCAGCAGCTTAGGCAGGGCGAATGAAAAACTGTTTTTT. The gene calls are TRBV7-8 and TRBJ1-4, with D possibly matching TRBD1 (5 bases). The CDR3 extends over 14 amino acids. Germline V gene data show CDR1 as SGHVS and CDR2 as FQNEAQ. Trimming pared 1 base from V and 5 bases from J, leaving 8 bases between.